Below, 24 T cell receptor beta chains from the same sample are listed, as sequenced in a study of blood T cell repertoires in COVID-19. Repertoires were generated with immunoSEQ multiplex PCR, while TCRdb's copy carries only in-frame clones and drops some. The table includes 250,000 to 300,000 clones, roughly 79% detected once. The material sequenced was peripheral blood. The receptor set was obtained from a woman aged 55-75 years with active or convalescent COVID-19.

This rearrangement joins TRBV10-3 to TRBJ2-2; the match to TRBD2 covers 11 bases. Germline loops: CDR1 ENHRY, CDR2 SYGVKD. V lost 5 bases, J lost 3 bases, and 2 bases stayed unmatched. The CDR3 totals 15 residues. The CDR3 protein is CAISNSGGDTGELFF. CDR3 coding DNA: TGTGCCATCAGTAATAGCGGGGGGGACACCGGGGAGCTGTTTTTT.

The rearrangement links TRBV9 to TRBJ2-7; D unresolved. Per germline, CDR1 SGDLS and CDR2 YYNGEE. The V end lost 0 bases, the J end lost 0 bases, and 13 bases lay between the germline ends. This CDR3 contains 16 residues. CDR3 DNA: TGTGCCAGCAGCGTAGGAGGCGGAAAATTCTCCTACGAGCAGTACTTC. Residues: CASSVGGGKFSYEQYF.

The chain uses TRBV7-9 and TRBJ1-6; perhaps TRBD1 as D (6 bases). The CDR3 sequence is 16 residues long. Germline V gene sequence: CDR1 SEHNR, CDR2 FQNEAQ (reference sequence). Trimming stripped 2 bases from V and 7 bases from J, with 15 bases between. Written as DNA, the CDR3 is TGTGCCAGCAGCTTAACGCAGGGGTCTCCGAATTCACCCCTCCACTTT. It codes for CASSLTQGSPNSPLHF.

The genes are TRBV10-3 and TRBJ1-2, with D possibly TRBD1 on 6 matching bases. The CDR3 consists of 13 residues. V was trimmed by 3 bases and J by 6 bases, leaving 11 bases between them. CDR1 is ENHRY, CDR2 SYGVKD, per germline. The CDR3 here is CAISDPRDNGYTF. In DNA, the CDR3 is TGTGCCATCAGTGACCCCAGGGACAATGGCTACACCTTC.

The CDR3 region is CSVFRQGDTEAFF. The CDR3, as DNA: TGCAGCGTCTTCAGACAGGGGGACACTGAAGCTTTCTTT. The chain is built from TRBV29-1 and TRBJ1-1; 9 nucleotides agree with TRBD1. This CDR3 comprises 13 residues. Trimming at V came to 6 bases and at J to 3 bases, leaving 5 bases not matched to a gene. Germline loops: CDR1 SQVTM, CDR2 ANQGSEA.

In the case of this clone: The same CDR3 is also encoded by other DNA sequences in this sample. The rearrangement links TRBV5-1 to TRBJ2-1; D may be TRBD1 (6 bases). The CDR3 has 15 residues. Germline V gene data show CDR1 as SGHRS and CDR2 as YFSETQ. The ends were cut back, 0 bases at V and 0 bases at J, with 7 bases in the middle. CDR3 in amino acids: CASSLGGGSYNEQFF. The DNA for the CDR3 is TGCGCCAGCAGCTTGGGAGGGGGCTCCTACAATGAGCAGTTCTTC. The whole variable domain, filled in from reference TRBV5-1 and TRBJ2-1, reads KAGVTQTPRYLIKTRGQQVTLSCSPISGHRSVSWYQQTPGQGLQFLFEYFSETQRNKGNFPGRFSGRQFSNSRSEMNVSTLELGDSALYLCASSLGGGSYNEQFFGPGTRLTVL.

This clone was observed a few times. The gene calls are TRBV7-9 and TRBJ1-1; D possibly corresponds to TRBD1 (6 bases). The ends were cut back, 5 bases at V and 3 bases at J, with 16 bases in the middle. From germline, CDR1 is SEHNR and CDR2 FQNEAQ (reference sequence). CDR3 size: 15 residues. As DNA, the CDR3 is TGTGCCAGCAGCGCCCGACAGGTTGGGGACACTGAAGCTTTCTTT. It translates to CASSARQVGDTEAFF.

V gene TRBV3-1 (or the pseudogene TRBV3-2) combines with J gene TRBJ1-5; unclear D gene. CDR1 LGHDT and CDR2 YNNKEL come from the germline V gene (reference sequence). Trimming removed 1 base from V and 2 bases from J, with 12 bases in between. The CDR3 consists of 16 residues. CDR3 sequence: CASSQVTSAGNQPQHF. CDR3 DNA: TGTGCCAGCAGCCAAGTAACATCCGCGGGCAATCAGCCCCAGCATTTT.

The V and J genes are TRBV6-5 and TRBJ1-6; 8 bases agree with TRBD1. V trimming: 4 bases; J trimming: 5 bases; junction bases outside the gene matches: 4. This CDR3 region has 15 residues. In germline, CDR1 is MNHEY, CDR2 SVGAGI. The CDR3 region is CASSFLDRDNSPLHF. CDR3 bases: TGTGCCAGCAGTTTCCTGGACAGGGATAATTCACCCCTCCACTTT.

This CDR3 reads CSVTLREYSYGYTF. The CDR3 DNA is TGCAGCGTCACGCTCCGGGAGTACAGCTATGGCTACACCTTC. This chain joins TRBV29-1 and TRBJ1-2, with D unclear. In germline, CDR1 is SQVTM, CDR2 ANQGSEA. V was cut by 6 bases and J by 4 bases, with 18 bases left in between. There are 14 residues in the CDR3.

The chain employs TRBV2 and TRBJ1-1; D perhaps matches TRBD1 (6 bases). Germline V gene sequence: CDR1 SNHLY, CDR2 FYNNEI. CDR3 size: 15 residues. The V end lost 3 bases, the J end lost 5 bases, and 16 bases lay between the germline ends. The CDR3 bases are TGTGCCAGCAGTGAGCGGGGGGCGCTAGGGACTGAAGCTTTCTTT. Protein sequence: CASSERGALGTEAFF.

CDR3 sequence (DNA): TGCGCCAGCAGCTTTAACCGGGACAGAGACACCGGGGAGCTGTTTTTT. It yields the protein CASSFNRDRDTGELFF. The chain couples TRBV5-1 to TRBJ2-2, with 7 bases identical to TRBD1. The V and J ends lost 2 bases and 3 bases, in that order; junction bases with no gene match: 7. Germline CDR1 SGHRS, CDR2 YFSETQ. This CDR3 region has 16 residues.

J is TRBJ2-7 and V is TRBV5-1, with 10 bases matching TRBD2. The germline V gene has CDR1 SGHRS and CDR2 YFSETQ. The CDR3 is 15 amino acids. The V and J ends lost 4 bases and 6 bases, in that order; junction bases with no gene match: 10. CDR3 amino acids: CASSRSSGGNFEQYF. The CDR3 coding sequence is TGCGCCAGCAGCCGTTCTAGCGGGGGTAATTTCGAGCAGTACTTC.

The J gene is TRBJ1-2, the V gene TRBV18; 12 bases fit TRBD1. V lost 1 base to trimming and J lost 8 bases; unmatched junction nucleotides: 8. From germline, CDR1 is KGHSH and CDR2 LQKENI. This CDR3 spans 16 amino acids. The CDR3 nucleotides are TGTGCCAGCTCACCACTTAAGGGACAGGGGGCGCGAGGCTACACCTTC. Its protein is CASSPLKGQGARGYTF. The variable domain in full, completed from reference TRBV18 and TRBJ1-2, reads NAGVMQNPRHLVRRRGQEARLRCSPMKGHSHVYWYRQLPEEGLKFMVYLQKENIIDESGMPKERFSAEFPKEGPSILRIQQVVRGDSAAYFCASSPLKGQGARGYTFGSGTRLTVV.

The rearrangement links TRBV4-1 to TRBJ2-7, with D uncertain. Germline CDR1 MGHRA, CDR2 YSYEKL. CDR3 length: 13 residues. V lost 0 bases to trimming and J lost 2 bases, with 5 bases between them. CDR3 amino acids: CASSQDYAYEQYF. The DNA for the CDR3 is TGCGCCAGCAGCCAAGATTATGCCTACGAGCAGTACTTC.

This chain connects TRBV7-9 to TRBJ1-1; no clear D. V lost 1 base to trimming and J lost 5 bases, with 11 bases between them. CDR1 SEHNR and CDR2 FQNEAQ come from the germline V gene (reference sequence). The CDR3 covers 14 residues. The CDR3 region is CASSLGGGWTEAFF. CDR3 DNA sequence: TGTGCCAGCAGCTTAGGGGGAGGGTGGACTGAAGCTTTCTTT.

The sample holds a few counts of this clone. The chain uses TRBV7-8 and TRBJ1-5; TRBD1 aligns across 7 bases. Germline V gives CDR1 SGHVS, CDR2 FQNEAQ. J gave up 6 bases and V 2 bases, and 7 bases lay outside the gene matches. The CDR3 extends over 15 amino acids. CDR3 nucleotide sequence: TGTGCCAGCAGCTTACTCAGGGGGGTGGGTCAGCCCCAGCATTTT. Encoded protein: CASSLLRGVGQPQHF.

The rearrangement links TRBV5-6 to TRBJ2-7; TRBD1 is a possible D gene (5 bases). CDR1 and CDR2 (germline): SGHDT, YYEEEE. Deletions cut 0 bases from V and 3 bases from J, with 13 bases between. The CDR3 is 15 amino acids. CDR3 DNA: TGTGCCAGCAGCTTGGGCCAGGGCGCCCGCTACGAGCAGTACTTC. This encodes CASSLGQGARYEQYF.

The rearrangement joins TRBV7-9 to TRBJ1-4; D gene ambiguous. Trimming removed 3 bases at V and 5 bases at J, with 13 bases between. Germline V CDR1 and CDR2: SEHNR, FQNEAQ (reference sequence). This CDR3 contains 15 residues. The CDR3 sequence: CASSLASGRNEKLFF. The CDR3 nucleotides read TGTGCCAGCAGCTTGGCCTCCGGCAGGAATGAAAAACTGTTTTTT.

The genes are TRBV7-2 and TRBJ1-1; TRBD1 matches 10 bases. Germline V gives CDR1 SGHTA, CDR2 FQGNSA. There are 15 residues in the CDR3. The ends lost 5 bases at V and 1 base at J; junction bases unmatched: 4. In DNA form, the CDR3 reads TGTGCCAGCAGCACAAGACAGGGGGCGAACACTGAAGCTTTCTTT. Protein sequence: CASSTRQGANTEAFF.

This chain links TRBV20-1 with TRBJ1-4; D remains ambiguous. CDR3 length equals 14 residues. V was trimmed by 3 bases and J by 9 bases, leaving 17 bases between them. Germline CDR1 and CDR2: DFQATT and SNEGSKA (reference sequence). The CDR3 loop is CSASDVTFAKKLFF. The CDR3 nucleotides are TGCAGTGCTAGTGACGTTACGTTCGCGAAAAAACTGTTTTTT.

CDR3 residues: CASSSRSGGPGDTQYF. The CDR3 DNA is TGTGCCAGCAGTTCCCGAAGCGGGGGGCCTGGAGATACGCAGTATTTT. The chain has TRBV6-2 or TRBV6-3 and TRBJ2-3; 9 positions agree with TRBD2. The CDR3 runs 16 residues. CDR1 and CDR2 (germline): MNHEY, SVGEGT. Losses at the gene ends were 4 bases for V and 5 bases for J; bases not matched to a gene: 10.

The chain uses TRBV4-2 and TRBJ2-5; D may be TRBD2 (7 bases). The CDR3 is made up of 14 amino acids. Trimming removed 3 bases at V and 5 bases at J, with 13 bases between. The germline V gene has CDR1 LGHNA and CDR2 YNFKEQ. CDR3 coding DNA: TGTGCCAGCAGCCATCGGGGGGCCAGGGAGACCCAGTACTTC. Translation gives CASSHRGARETQYF.

The chain carries TRBV6-2 or TRBV6-3 and TRBJ2-1; 9 bases fit TRBD2. The V gene end was trimmed by 0 bases and the J gene end by 4 bases; junction bases not matched to a gene: 4. CDR1 is MNHEY and CDR2 is SVGEGT in the germline V gene. The CDR3 totals 16 residues. Here the CDR3 DNA reads TGTGCCAGCAGTTACTCCCAGCGGGGGGCATACAATGAGCAGTTCTTC. Its protein product is CASSYSQRGAYNEQFF.